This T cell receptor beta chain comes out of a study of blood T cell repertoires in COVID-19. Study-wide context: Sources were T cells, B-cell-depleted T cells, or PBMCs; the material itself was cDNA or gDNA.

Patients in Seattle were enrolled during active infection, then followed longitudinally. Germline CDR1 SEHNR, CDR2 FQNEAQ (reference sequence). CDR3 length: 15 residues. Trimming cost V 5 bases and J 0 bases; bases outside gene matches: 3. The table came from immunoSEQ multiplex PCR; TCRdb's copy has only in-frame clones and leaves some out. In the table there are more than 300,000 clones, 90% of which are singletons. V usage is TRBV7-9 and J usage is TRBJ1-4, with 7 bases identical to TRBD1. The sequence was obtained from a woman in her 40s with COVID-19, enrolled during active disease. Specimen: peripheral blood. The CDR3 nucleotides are TGTGCCAGCAGCCCAGGACAGGCAACTAATGAAAAACTGTTTTTT. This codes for CASSPGQATNEKLFF.